The source of this T cell receptor (beta chain) is a study of T cell repertoires in ileal Crohn's disease (dated by TCRdb to between 2018 and 2021). General notes on the study: The median duration of disease was approximately 8.5 years, and at the time of surgery 30% to 35% of patients were active smokers. Every patient underwent surgery because of a complication, which was stricturing disease in around 60% and penetrating disease in 39%. Roughly half of the patients were given postoperative therapy, with more than 15 on anti-TNF agents and roughly twelve on thiopurines. MI samples consisted of biopsies taken from the proximal margin of the surgical specimen. For commercial TCRB immunosequencing, around 500 nanograms of biopsy DNA were submitted for each sample. TCR repertoire analysis was performed in a few dozen Crohn's disease patients drawn from a prospective multicentre cohort. The study was conducted in parallel with a multicentre cohort that was designed to identify predictors of early endoscopic recurrence following ileocolonic resection. Endoscopic postoperative recurrence was defined as a Rutgeerts score above i0. A total of around 150 mucosal samples from around 50 patients were sequenced, with samples obtained at several locations on the surgical specimen and at postoperative endoscopy. The investigation overall reported the following: Endoscopic recurrence was linked to a higher percentage of high-frequency clones at surgery, and recurrence occurred in every patient whose clonality exceeded 26.8% (18/57). A significantly higher proportion of clonal expansions was observed in active smokers at surgery than in non-smokers (approximately 28% vs 17%, p=0.02). Compared with CD4 T cells, sorted CD8 T cells contained more high-frequency clones, which suggests that the mucosal expansions were mostly CD8. Mucosal CD4 and CD8 T cells were sorted and sequenced only in a subgroup of patients, the size of which was not stated.

About this clone: It has no known antigen specificity. No much larger clone exists at a distance of one base, and base qualities are not known.

The time point label for this specimen denotes: proximal margin of the surgical specimen (macroscopically non-inflamed). Adults with ileal or ileocolonic Crohn's disease for whom ileocolonic resection was indicated were considered eligible. Before DNA extraction, whole ileal mucosal biopsies were kept frozen at -80 degrees C. Genomic DNA was extracted from frozen whole biopsies with a TRizol-based method and quantified on a NanoDrop 2000 spectrophotometer. Receptor libraries were prepared by the immunoSEQ multiplex PCR assay. Adaptive Biotechnology amplified the CDR3 regions from genomic DNA with a two-step multiplex PCR designed to control amplification bias. Primers covering every V and J gene segment were used in the first PCR, while barcodes and Illumina adapters were added in the second PCR. An Illumina instrument was used to sequence the CDR3 libraries. The original methods were these. The analysis used both the pipelines supplied by the vendor and custom analysis of the raw data in R/Bioconductor with R version 3.3.0. Clonality, ranging from 0 to 1, was calculated as the inverse of the normalised Shannon entropy of all productive clones. High-frequency clones were defined as the repertoire share of the top 100 clones, retaining only clones passing a 95% confidence test. Overlap between samples was measured with the Morisita-Horn index, while repertoire diversity was measured with the Simpson index. TCRdb took over this immuneACCESS table, retaining in-frame rearrangements with V and J assigned. Such tables are incomplete; in checked studies, under half of the missing clones stem from an unresolved V gene, and the remainder is unexplained. That table is the source of V, J and clone size, and D and trimming were worked out from the DNA. Across this sample there are roughly 6,800 clones, with 72% seen only once. The top ten constitute roughly 45% of the sample.

The junction shows trimming of 2 bases on V and 0 bases on J, plus 9 bases between the germline ends. Per the germline V gene, SGHRS is the CDR1 and YFSETQ is the CDR2. The CDR3 starts with the cysteine, ends with the phenylalanine, and has 14 residues. Of all the DNA, just the CDR3 is kept, 42 bases in frame from base 1. Recombination connected TRBV5-1 to TRBJ2-7; perhaps TRBD2 is the D gene, with 6 bases matching. The receptor's source is an adult with Crohn's disease. The material sequenced was ileal tissue. In nucleotide form, the sequence is TGCGCCAGCAGCTTCGGGGGACTCTCCTACGAGCAGTACTTC. This is translated as CASSFGGLSYEQYF.